Presented here are 21 T cell receptor beta chains from one specimen sequenced in a study of T cells in Graves' hyperthyroidism and ophthalmopathy. Amplified TCR beta CDR3 regions came from RNA transcripts. A first-round RT-PCR of the TCR CDR3 used the HTBI primer set. TCRdb passed the multiplex PCR reads through MiXCR, listing each CDR3 protein once. The sample carries some 600,000 distinct CDR3 sequences, 11% to 15% recorded once. Sequencing was performed on blood. These receptors were obtained from a woman in her twenties or thirties with Graves' hyperthyroidism that later progressed to Graves' ophthalmopathy.

This clonotype came up many times. This chain connects TRBV12-3 or TRBV12-4 to TRBJ2-1; D unresolved. Deletions cut 2 bases from V and 6 bases from J, with 8 bases between. CDR3 length: 13 amino acids. CDR3 coding DNA: TGTGCCAGCAGTTTAACCAGCCCCAATGAGCAGTTCTTC. Translated: CASSLTSPNEQFF.

This clonotype was recorded many times. The CDR3 is CASSFGGGWRDEQFF. The CDR3 DNA reads as TGTGCCAGCAGTTTTGGCGGGGGGTGGAGGGATGAGCAGTTCTTC. The chain couples TRBV6-1 to TRBJ2-1, with 8 bases that match TRBD2. This CDR3 contains 15 residues. The germline V gene has CDR1 MNHNS and CDR2 SASEGT. Trimming at V came to 5 bases and at J to 8 bases, leaving 11 bases not matched to a gene.

A word on this clonotype: This may come from a read error, since a much larger clone is one base off. The rearrangement joins TRBV28 to TRBJ2-7, with a possible D match to TRBD1 (6 bases). Germline-derived CDR1 and CDR2 are MDHEN and SYDVKM. The CDR3 has 15 amino acids. V lost 6 bases to trimming and J lost 6 bases, with 21 bases between them. As DNA, the CDR3 is TGTGCCAGCAGACCTTTTAGGGGGAGTTGGTGCGAGCAGTACTTC. Translated: CASRPFRGSWCEQYF.

This clonotype came up many times. The V call is TRBV12-3 or TRBV12-4, the J call TRBJ2-5; D is tentatively TRBD1 or TRBD2 (5 bases each). Trimming shortened V by 8 bases and J by 7 bases, and 20 bases separated the two germline ends. The CDR3 has 14 amino acids. For the CDR3, the DNA is TGTGCCAGCGGTTCATTTGGGGGAATTAGGACCCAGTACTTC. Protein sequence: CASGSFGGIRTQYF.

This clonotype has at least ten counts. This chain links TRBV11-3 with TRBJ1-5; a weak D match, TRBD1 (6 bases). This CDR3 comprises 14 residues. V lost 8 bases and J 1 base, leaving 12 bases between the germline ends. The germline V gene encodes CDR1 SGHNT and CDR2 YENEEA. The CDR3: CASGGTGSNQPQHF. CDR3 coding DNA: TGTGCCAGCGGGGGAACAGGGAGCAATCAGCCCCAGCATTTT.

This clonotype was seen repeatedly, ten times or more. The chain employs TRBV5-4 and TRBJ1-2; TRBD1 matches at 10 bases. V gave up 4 bases and J gave up 7 bases; unmatched junction bases: 13. The CDR3 is made up of 16 amino acids. CDR1 and CDR2 from the germline V gene are SGHNT and YYREEE (reference sequence). The CDR3 DNA follows: TGTGCCAGCAGCCCCGTCAATTTGGGACAGGGGAGTGGCTACACCTTC. Protein product: CASSPVNLGQGSGYTF.

This clonotype was seen many times. The genes are TRBV7-2 and TRBJ2-7; 7 positions agree with TRBD1. CDR3 length: 13 residues. V was pared by 7 bases and J by 2 bases, with 5 bases of the junction left unmatched. From germline, CDR1 is SGHTA and CDR2 FQGNSA. For the CDR3, the DNA is TGTGCCAGCAACAGGGACAGTGCCTACGAGCAGTACTTC. Translating gives CASNRDSAYEQYF.

V and J are TRBV7-2 and TRBJ1-6; 12 bases map to TRBD1. With 2 bases clipped from V and 4 bases from J, the junction kept 3 bases outside the gene matches. CDR3 length: 17 amino acids. The V gene's germline CDR1 is SGHTA and CDR2 FQGNSA. CDR3 loop: CASSLPGQGAYNSPLHF. The CDR3 DNA follows: TGTGCCAGCAGCTTACCGGGACAGGGGGCGTATAATTCACCCCTCCACTTT.

V usage is TRBV14 and J usage is TRBJ2-4; D is possibly TRBD1 or TRBD2 (6 bases each). The CDR3 is 16 amino acids. Germline lookup yields CDR1 SGHDN and CDR2 FVKESK. Trimming removed 3 bases at V and 1 base at J, with 13 bases between. CDR3 nucleotides: TGTGCCAGCAGCCACGGGGGCGGTGGGGCCAAAAACATTCAGTACTTC. It yields the protein CASSHGGGGAKNIQYF.

The V gene is TRBV20-1, the J gene TRBJ1-5; D uncertain. CDR3 length: 14 residues. CDR1 and CDR2 (germline): DFQATT, SNEGSKA (reference sequence). The germline V and J ends were trimmed by 3 bases and 0 bases, with 9 bases remaining between them. As DNA, the CDR3 is TGCAGTGCTAGCTCCGGTTTTAGCAATCAGCCCCAGCATTTT. This translates into CSASSGFSNQPQHF.

This clonotype was seen ten or more times. DNA for the CDR3: TGTGCCAGCAGCGAGATGTATAATTCACCCCTCCACTTT. Translating gives CASSEMYNSPLHF. The J gene is TRBJ1-6, the V gene TRBV6-1; no firm D call. V shed 6 bases and J shed 4 bases, with 7 bases lying between them. Germline V gives CDR1 MNHNS, CDR2 SASEGT. There are 13 residues in the CDR3.

This clonotype came up many times. The chain recombines TRBV7-3 with TRBJ2-6, with 8 bases that match TRBD2. This CDR3 contains 17 residues. Germline V gene lookup returns CDR1 SGHTA and CDR2 FQGTGA. V lost 5 bases, J lost 2 bases, and 8 bases stayed unmatched. CDR3 protein: CASSPGGGWAGANVLTF. The CDR3 DNA reads TGTGCCAGCAGCCCCGGGGGGGGCTGGGCTGGGGCCAACGTCCTGACTTTC.

V usage is TRBV7-9 and J usage is TRBJ1-2; D unresolved. Germline-derived CDR1 and CDR2 are SEHNR and FQNEAQ (reference sequence). The CDR3 runs to 14 residues. V was clipped by 5 bases and J by 0 bases, with 10 bases between them. The CDR3 loop reads CASSEGGPNYGYTF. CDR3 nucleotides: TGTGCCAGCAGCGAGGGAGGCCCTAACTATGGCTACACCTTC.

This clonotype was counted many times. The J gene is TRBJ2-1, the V gene TRBV27; TRBD2 matches at 15 bases. The CDR3 is 16 residues long. CDR1 MNHEY and CDR2 SMNVEV come from the germline V gene (reference sequence). J lost 13 bases, V lost 5 bases, and 12 bases had no gene match. The CDR3 loop reads CASSPGTSGRTRFQFF. DNA of the CDR3: TGTGCCAGCAGTCCTGGGACTAGCGGGAGGACCCGCTTTCAGTTCTTC.

In its sample, this clonotype was seen once. The chain carries TRBV7-3 and TRBJ2-5; D unresolved. Germline V gene sequence: CDR1 SGHTA, CDR2 FQGTGA. Trimming took off 2 bases at V and 3 bases at J, with 10 bases between the two ends. This CDR3 contains 14 residues. The CDR3 sequence is CASSLVATEETQYF. CDR3 coding DNA: TGTGCCAGCAGCTTAGTTGCTACCGAAGAGACCCAGTACTTC.

There are many counts of this clonotype. The chain joins TRBV6-1 to TRBJ1-6; perhaps TRBD1 as D (5 bases). Germline V CDR1 and CDR2: MNHNS, SASEGT. The V gene lost 10 bases and the J gene lost 7 bases, with 14 bases spanning the gap. This CDR3 has 13 residues. The CDR3 is CATAGIQNSPLHF. The CDR3 nucleotides are TGTGCCACCGCAGGGATTCAAAATTCACCCCTCCACTTT.

This clonotype was seen many times. The V gene is TRBV6-1, the J gene TRBJ2-7; D assignment may be TRBD1 or TRBD2 (5 bases each). Germline V gene lookup returns CDR1 MNHNS and CDR2 SASEGT. This CDR3 is built from 14 residues. The ends were cut back, 2 bases at V and 1 base at J, with 9 bases in the middle. The CDR3 loop reads CASSEWDGSYEQYF. The CDR3 region has the DNA TGTGCCAGCAGTGAATGGGACGGATCCTACGAGCAGTACTTC.

This clonotype showed up many times. For the CDR3, the DNA is TGCAGTGCCCAAGTGGGCGGGCGTACTGAAGCTTTCTTT. This codes for CSAQVGGRTEAFF. V is TRBV20-1 and J is TRBJ1-1, with D hard to call. The CDR3 spans 13 residues. V was shortened by 6 bases and J by 5 bases, with 16 bases between the two germline ends. Germline-derived CDR1 and CDR2 are DFQATT and SNEGSKA (reference sequence).

Many counts were recorded for this clonotype. The rearrangement joins TRBV18 to TRBJ1-1; D is unclear. This CDR3 has 11 amino acids. Trimming took 6 bases from V and 7 from J, leaving 9 bases between them. The germline gives CDR1 KGHSH, CDR2 LQKENI. DNA for the CDR3: TGTGCCAGCTCGCCGGACCATGAAGCTTTCTTT. Translated, it gives CASSPDHEAFF.

This clonotype was picked up many times. V is TRBV20-1 and J is TRBJ1-6; 7 positions agree with TRBD1. J lost 0 bases, V lost 1 base, and 3 bases had no gene match. CDR3 length: 16 residues. Per germline, CDR1 DFQATT and CDR2 SNEGSKA (reference sequence). CDR3 bases: TGCAGTGCTAGAGCCTCAGGGGGCTCCTATAATTCACCCCTCCACTTT. Amino acid sequence: CSARASGGSYNSPLHF.

The CDR3: CASSGTGGLTEAFF. The CDR3 region has the DNA TGTGCCAGCAGTGGGACAGGGGGCCTCACTGAAGCTTTCTTT. This chain joins TRBV2 and TRBJ1-1; the match to TRBD1 covers 11 bases. V lost 4 bases, J lost 4 bases, and 2 bases stayed unmatched. Germline values: CDR1 SNHLY, CDR2 FYNNEI. The CDR3 has 14 amino acids.